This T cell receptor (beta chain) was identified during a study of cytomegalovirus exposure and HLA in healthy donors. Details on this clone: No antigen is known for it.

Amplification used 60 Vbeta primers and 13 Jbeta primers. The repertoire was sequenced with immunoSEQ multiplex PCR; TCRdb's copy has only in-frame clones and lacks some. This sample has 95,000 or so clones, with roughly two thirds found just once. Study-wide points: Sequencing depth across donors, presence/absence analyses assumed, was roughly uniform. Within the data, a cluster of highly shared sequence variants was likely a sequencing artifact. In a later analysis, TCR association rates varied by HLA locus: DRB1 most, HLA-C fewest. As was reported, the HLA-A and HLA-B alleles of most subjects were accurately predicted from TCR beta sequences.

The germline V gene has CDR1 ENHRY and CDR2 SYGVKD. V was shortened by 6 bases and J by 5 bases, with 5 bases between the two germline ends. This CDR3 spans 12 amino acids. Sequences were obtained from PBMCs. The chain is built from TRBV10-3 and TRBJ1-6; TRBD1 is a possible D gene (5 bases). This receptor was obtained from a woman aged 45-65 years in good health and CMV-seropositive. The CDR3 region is CAIRDNNSPLHF. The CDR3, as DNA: TGTGCCATCAGGGACAATAATTCACCCCTCCACTTT.